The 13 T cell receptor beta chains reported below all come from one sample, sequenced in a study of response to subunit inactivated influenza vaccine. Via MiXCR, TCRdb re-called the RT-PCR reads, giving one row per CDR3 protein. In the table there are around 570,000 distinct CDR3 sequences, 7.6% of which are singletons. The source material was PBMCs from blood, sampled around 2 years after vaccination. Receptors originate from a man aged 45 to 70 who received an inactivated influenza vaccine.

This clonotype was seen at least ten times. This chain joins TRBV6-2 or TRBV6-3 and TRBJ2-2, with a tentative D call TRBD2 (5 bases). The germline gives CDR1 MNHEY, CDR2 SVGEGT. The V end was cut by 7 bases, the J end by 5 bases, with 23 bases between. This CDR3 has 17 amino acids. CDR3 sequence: CASIRGNRHLGTGELFF. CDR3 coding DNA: TGTGCCAGCATCCGGGGAAATAGACACCTGGGAACCGGGGAGCTGTTTTTT.

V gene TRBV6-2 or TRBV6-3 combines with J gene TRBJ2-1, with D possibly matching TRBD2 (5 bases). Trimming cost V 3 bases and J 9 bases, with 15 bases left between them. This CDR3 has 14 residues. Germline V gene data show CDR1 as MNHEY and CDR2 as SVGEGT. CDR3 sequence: CASSYTGSAGEQFF. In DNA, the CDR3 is TGTGCCAGCAGTTATACGGGGTCGGCAGGTGAGCAGTTCTTC.

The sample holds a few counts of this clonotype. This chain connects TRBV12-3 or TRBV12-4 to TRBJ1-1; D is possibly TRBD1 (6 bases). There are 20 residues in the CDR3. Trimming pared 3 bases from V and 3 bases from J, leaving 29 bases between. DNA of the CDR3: TGTGCCAGCAGTTTCGGGGATTGGGGGCGGACCTTAGTGGAGGACACTGAAGCTTTCTTT. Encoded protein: CASSFGDWGRTLVEDTEAFF.

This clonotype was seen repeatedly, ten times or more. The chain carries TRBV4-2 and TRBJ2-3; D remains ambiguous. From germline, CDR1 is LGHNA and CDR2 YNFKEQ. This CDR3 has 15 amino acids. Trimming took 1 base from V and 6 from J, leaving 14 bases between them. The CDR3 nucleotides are TGTGCCAGCAGCCAAGTGGATAGTTTGGGCGATACGCAGTATTTT. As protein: CASSQVDSLGDTQYF.

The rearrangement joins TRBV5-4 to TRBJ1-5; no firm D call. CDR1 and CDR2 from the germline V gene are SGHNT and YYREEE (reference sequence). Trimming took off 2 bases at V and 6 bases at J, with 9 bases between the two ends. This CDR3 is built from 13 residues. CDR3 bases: TGTGCCAGCAGCTTCCCCGACCGTCAGCCCCAGCATTTT. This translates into CASSFPDRQPQHF.

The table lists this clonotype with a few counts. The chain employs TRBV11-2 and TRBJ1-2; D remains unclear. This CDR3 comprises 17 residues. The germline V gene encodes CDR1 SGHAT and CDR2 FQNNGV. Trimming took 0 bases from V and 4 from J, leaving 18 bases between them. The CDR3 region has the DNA TGTGCCAGCAGCTTAGATTCCGTTCCGGTGATTACCTATGGCTACACCTTC. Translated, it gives CASSLDSVPVITYGYTF.

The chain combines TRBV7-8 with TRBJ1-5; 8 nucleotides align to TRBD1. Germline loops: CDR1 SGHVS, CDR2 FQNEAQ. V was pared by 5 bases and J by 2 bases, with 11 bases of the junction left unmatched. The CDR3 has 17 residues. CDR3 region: CASSGGAGGGGNQPQHF. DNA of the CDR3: TGTGCCAGCAGCGGAGGGGCAGGGGGCGGGGGCAATCAGCCCCAGCATTTT.

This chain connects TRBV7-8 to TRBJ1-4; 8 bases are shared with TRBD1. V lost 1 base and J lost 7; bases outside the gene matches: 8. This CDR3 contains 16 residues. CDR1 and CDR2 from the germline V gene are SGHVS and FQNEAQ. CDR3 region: CASSLERTGWSEKLFF. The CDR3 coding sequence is TGTGCCAGCAGCTTAGAGCGGACAGGGTGGTCTGAAAAACTGTTTTTT.

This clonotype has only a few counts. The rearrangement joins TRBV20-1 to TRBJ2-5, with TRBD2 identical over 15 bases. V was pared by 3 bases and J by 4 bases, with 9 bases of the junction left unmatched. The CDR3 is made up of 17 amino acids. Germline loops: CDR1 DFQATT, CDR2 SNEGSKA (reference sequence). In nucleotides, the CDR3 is TGCAGTGCTAGCAGGACTAGCGGGGGGGGACGTCGAGAGACCCAGTACTTC. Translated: CSASRTSGGGRRETQYF.

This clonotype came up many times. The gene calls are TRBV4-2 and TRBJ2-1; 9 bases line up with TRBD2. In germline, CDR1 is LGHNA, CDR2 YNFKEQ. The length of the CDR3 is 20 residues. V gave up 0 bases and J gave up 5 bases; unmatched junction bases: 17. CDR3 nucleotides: TGTGCCAGCAGCCAAGATCGGGCCGATTATAGCGGGAGATCCCACAATGAGCAGTTCTTC. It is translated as CASSQDRADYSGRSHNEQFF.

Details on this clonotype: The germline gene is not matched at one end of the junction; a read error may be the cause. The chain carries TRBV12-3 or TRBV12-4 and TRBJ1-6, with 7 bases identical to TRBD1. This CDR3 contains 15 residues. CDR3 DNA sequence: TGTGCCACCAGTTTAAGACAGGGCAACACCTCACCCCTCCACTTT. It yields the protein CATSLRQGNTSPLHF.

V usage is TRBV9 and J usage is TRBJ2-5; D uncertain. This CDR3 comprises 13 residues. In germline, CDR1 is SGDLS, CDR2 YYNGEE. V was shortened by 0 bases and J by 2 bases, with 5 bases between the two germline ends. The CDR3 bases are TGTGCCAGCAGCGTAGGAGAGCAAGAGACCCAGTACTTC. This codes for CASSVGEQETQYF.

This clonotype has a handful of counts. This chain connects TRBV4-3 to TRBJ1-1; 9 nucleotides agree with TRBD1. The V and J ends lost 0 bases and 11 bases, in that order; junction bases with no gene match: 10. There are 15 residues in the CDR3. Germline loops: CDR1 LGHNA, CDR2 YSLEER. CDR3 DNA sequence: TGCGCCAGCAGCCAAGATCTATTAACAGGGGGCAAGGCTTTCTTT. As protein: CASSQDLLTGGKAFF.